Presented here are 5 T cell receptor beta chains from one specimen sequenced in a study of tumor-infiltrating lymphocytes in primary liver carcinoma. The authors took blood RNA from unsorted whole blood and also extracted germline DNA. A primer in the constant region served to generate TCR beta cDNA from roughly 550 ng of total RNA. Library construction for TCR beta comprised three nested multiplex PCR rounds performed with slightly modified ARM-PCR. Investigators reported that the first two PCR rounds, at 10 cycles each, used TRBV1-TRBV30 forward primers with a C-beta reverse primer. TCRdb independently ran MiXCR on the multiplex PCR reads; one entry per CDR3 protein. The sample has 300,000 to 350,000 distinct CDR3 sequences; about 65% are singletons. Sequencing was performed on peripheral blood. These receptors originate from a man between 35 and 55 years old with primary liver carcinoma and hepatitis B virus infection.

A single count supports this clonotype. Since the CDR3 does not end with the conserved phenylalanine or tryptophan, this likely comes from a read error. V usage is TRBV5-6 and J usage is TRBJ2-2, with TRBD1 matching 9 bases. J gave up 5 bases and V 4 bases, and 9 bases lay outside the gene matches. This CDR3 spans 16 amino acids. Germline CDR1 and CDR2: SGHDT and YYEEEE. CDR3 amino acids: CASSGARDRVTGELFI. In DNA, the CDR3 is TGTGCCAGCAGCGGCGCCCGGGACAGGGTAACCGGGGAGCTGTTTATT.

This clonotype was found a few times. A read error may explain this, as a much larger clone is one base away. The chain couples TRBV6-2 or TRBV6-3 to TRBJ2-1; TRBD2 agrees at 11 bases. This CDR3 region has 15 residues. The V gene end was trimmed by 7 bases and the J gene end by 7 bases; junction bases not matched to a gene: 9. Per germline, CDR1 MNHEY and CDR2 SVGEGT. CDR3 DNA: TGTGCCAGCATAGCGGGAGGGCCTGTCGAGAATGAGCAGTTCTTC. Protein sequence: CASIAGGPVENEQFF.

This chain uses TRBV5-6 with TRBJ1-1; TRBD1 might be the D (6 bases). Germline V gene lookup returns CDR1 SGHDT and CDR2 YYEEEE. The ends were cut back, 2 bases at V and 10 bases at J, with 12 bases in the middle. The CDR3 has 12 residues. The CDR3 coding sequence is TGTGCCAGCAGCTTCCAAGGGGGTTCAGCTTTCTTT. Amino acids: CASSFQGGSAFF.

This chain joins TRBV11-2 and TRBJ2-1, with 10 positions matching TRBD2. This CDR3 comprises 17 residues. With V trimmed by 5 bases and J by 7 bases, 14 bases remained unmatched. Germline V gene data show CDR1 as SGHAT and CDR2 as FQNNGV. The CDR3 protein is CASSQGGYERGGNEQFF. The DNA of the CDR3 is TGTGCCAGCAGCCAGGGAGGTTACGAGCGGGGGGGGAATGAGCAGTTCTTC.

Concerning this clonotype itself: One junction end does not reproduce the germline sequence, and a read error may be involved. The CDR3 bases are TGTGCCAGCAACCGAGAGGCGTCTAGCGGGTTTTACGAACAGTACTTC. It specifies CASNREASSGFYEQYF. The rearrangement joins TRBV4-2 to TRBJ2-7; TRBD2 aligns across 8 bases. The V gene's germline CDR1 is LGHNA and CDR2 YNFKEQ. CDR3 length equals 16 residues.